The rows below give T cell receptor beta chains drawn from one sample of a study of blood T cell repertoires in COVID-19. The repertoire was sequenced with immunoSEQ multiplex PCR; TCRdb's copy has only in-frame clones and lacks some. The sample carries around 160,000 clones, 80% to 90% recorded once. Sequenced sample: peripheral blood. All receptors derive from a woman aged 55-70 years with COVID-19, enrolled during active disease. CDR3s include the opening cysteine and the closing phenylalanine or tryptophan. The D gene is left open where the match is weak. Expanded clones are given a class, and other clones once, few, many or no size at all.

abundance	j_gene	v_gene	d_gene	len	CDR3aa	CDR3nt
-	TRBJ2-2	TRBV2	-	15	CASRNWNRETGELFF	TGTGCCAGCAGGAATTGGAACAGGGAGACCGGGGAGCTGTTTTTT
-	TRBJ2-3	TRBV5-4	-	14	CASSFGVRPDTQYF	TGTGCCAGCAGCTTCGGGGTGCGGCCAGATACGCAGTATTTT
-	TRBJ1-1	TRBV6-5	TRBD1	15	CASSRDRGMNTEAFF	TGTGCCAGCAGTCGGGACAGGGGGATGAACACTGAAGCTTTCTTT
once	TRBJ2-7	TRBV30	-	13	CAWRKGGLAEQYF	TGTGCCTGGAGGAAGGGAGGATTGGCCGAGCAGTACTTC
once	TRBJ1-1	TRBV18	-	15	CASSPTGIEDTEAFF	TGTGCCAGCTCACCTACAGGGATTGAGGACACTGAAGCTTTCTTT
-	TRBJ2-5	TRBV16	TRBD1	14	CASSHTGAGETQYF	TGTGCCAGCAGCCACACAGGGGCAGGGGAGACCCAGTACTTC
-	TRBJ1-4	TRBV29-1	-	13	CSVEAQGYEKLFF	TGCAGCGTTGAAGCTCAGGGGTATGAAAAACTGTTTTTT
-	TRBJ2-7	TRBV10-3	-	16	CAISGGGTGNFYEQYF	TGTGCCATCAGCGGGGGGGGGACAGGGAATTTCTACGAGCAGTACTTC
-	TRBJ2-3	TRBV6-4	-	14	CASSQGLSTDTQYF	TGTGCCAGCAGTCAGGGACTGTCCACAGATACGCAGTATTTT
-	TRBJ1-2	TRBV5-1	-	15	CASSLLSGAYYGYTF	TGCGCCAGCAGCTTGCTGTCAGGGGCCTACTATGGCTACACCTTC
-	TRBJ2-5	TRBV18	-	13	CASSPRAGETQYF	TGTGCCAGCTCACCACGGGCCGGAGAGACCCAGTACTTC
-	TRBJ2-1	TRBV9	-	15	CASSVGAGEHNEQFF	TGTGCCAGCAGCGTAGGGGCAGGGGAGCACAATGAGCAGTTCTTC
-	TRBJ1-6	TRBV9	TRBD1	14	CASSVGTGRSPLHF	TGTGCCAGCAGCGTCGGGACAGGGCGATCACCCCTCCACTTT
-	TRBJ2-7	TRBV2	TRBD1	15	CASSVPQGALYEQYF	TGTGCCAGCAGTGTCCCACAGGGGGCCCTCTACGAGCAGTACTTC
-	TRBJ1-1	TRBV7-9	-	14	CASSSLQGNTEAFF	TGTGCCAGCAGCTCCTTACAGGGGAACACTGAAGCTTTCTTT
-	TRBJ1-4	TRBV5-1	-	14	CASSLAGEGEKLFF	TGCGCCAGCAGCTTGGCAGGGGAGGGGGAAAAACTGTTTTTT
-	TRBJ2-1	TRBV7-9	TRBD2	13	CASALAGSNEQFF	TGTGCCAGCGCCCTAGCGGGTAGCAATGAGCAGTTCTTC
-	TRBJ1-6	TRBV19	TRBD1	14	CASSMGQGVSPLHF	TGTGCCAGTAGTATGGGGCAGGGGGTCTCACCCCTCCACTTT
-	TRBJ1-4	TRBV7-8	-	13	CASTQGNNEKLFF	TGTGCCAGCACTCAGGGGAATAATGAAAAACTGTTTTTT
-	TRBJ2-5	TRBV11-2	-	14	CASSLEGGQETQYF	TGTGCCAGCAGCTTAGAAGGGGGCCAAGAGACCCAGTACTTC
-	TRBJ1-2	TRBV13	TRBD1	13	CASSLGQGRGYTF	TGTGCCAGCAGCCTCGGACAGGGTCGGGGCTACACCTTC
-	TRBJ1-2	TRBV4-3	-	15	CASSQDRSGNYGYTF	TGCGCCAGCAGCCAAGATCGATCAGGGAACTATGGCTACACCTTC
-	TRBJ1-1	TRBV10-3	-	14	CAINKNGGDTEAFF	TGTGCCATCAATAAAAACGGGGGAGACACTGAAGCTTTCTTT
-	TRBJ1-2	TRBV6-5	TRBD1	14	CASTPGQGNYGYTF	TGTGCCAGCACTCCGGGACAGGGGAACTATGGCTACACCTTC
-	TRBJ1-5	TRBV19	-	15	CASRPGDLSREPQHF	TGTGCCAGTAGGCCGGGGGACCTTTCACGAGAGCCCCAGCATTTT
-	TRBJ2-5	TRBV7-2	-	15	CASSLAAGMRETQYF	TGTGCCAGCAGCTTAGCTGCAGGAATGCGAGAGACCCAGTACTTC
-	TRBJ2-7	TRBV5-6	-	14	CASSVGYRHYEQYF	TGTGCCAGCAGCGTTGGGTACAGGCACTACGAGCAGTACTTC
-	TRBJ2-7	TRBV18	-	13	CASSPDSRYEQYF	TGTGCCAGCTCACCGGACAGTCGCTACGAGCAGTACTTC
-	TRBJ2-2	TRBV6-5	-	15	CASSNRVPNTGELFF	TGTGCCAGCAGTAACAGGGTGCCGAACACCGGGGAGCTGTTTTTT
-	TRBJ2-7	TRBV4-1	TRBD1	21	CASSQEKVHRDSLSSTYEQYF	TGCGCCAGCAGCCAAGAAAAAGTCCACCGGGACAGTCTATCTAGTACCTACGAGCAGTACTTC
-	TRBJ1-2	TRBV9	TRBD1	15	CASSVWDSLIYGYTF	TGTGCCAGCAGCGTATGGGACAGCCTTATCTATGGCTACACCTTC
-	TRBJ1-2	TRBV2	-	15	CASTHPDKPTYGYTF	TGTGCCAGCACCCACCCAGACAAACCAACCTATGGCTACACCTTC
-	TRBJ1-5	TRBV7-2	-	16	CASSSDTGISNQPQHF	TGTGCCAGCAGCTCCGATACAGGGATTAGCAATCAGCCCCAGCATTTT
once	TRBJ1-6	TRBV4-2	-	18	CASSREVGQGIDNSPLHF	TGTGCCAGCAGCCGAGAGGTAGGGCAGGGGATCGATAATTCACCCCTCCACTTT
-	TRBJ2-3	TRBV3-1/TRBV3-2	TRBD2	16	CASSQGTSAASRPQYF	TGTGCCAGCAGCCAAGGGACTAGCGCGGCGAGTAGGCCGCAGTATTTT
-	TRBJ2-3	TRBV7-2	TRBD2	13	CASSSGGVNTQYF	TGTGCCAGCAGCTCCGGGGGGGTGAATACGCAGTATTTT
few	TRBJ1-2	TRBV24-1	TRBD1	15	CATSDPGTGGSGYTF	TGTGCCACCAGTGACCCTGGGACAGGGGGCTCTGGCTACACCTTC
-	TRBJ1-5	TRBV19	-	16	CASSIDGGGLQQPQHF	TGTGCCAGTAGTATTGATGGGGGGGGACTTCAGCAGCCCCAGCATTTT
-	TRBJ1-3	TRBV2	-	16	CASSDPGRSSGNTIYF	TGTGCCAGCAGTGATCCAGGCAGAAGCTCTGGAAACACCATATATTTT